One T cell receptor (beta chain) is described in this entry. The source of the sample is a study of blood T cell repertoires in COVID-19. At the level of the study: The samples span acute and convalescent COVID-19 from the United States, Italy and Spain. Sources were T cells, B-cell-depleted T cells, or PBMCs; the material itself was cDNA or gDNA.

Followed longitudinally, the Seattle patients had been enrolled during active infection. Germline CDR1 and CDR2: ENHRY and SYGVKD. This CDR3 region has 14 residues. V gave up 10 bases and J gave up 5 bases; unmatched junction bases: 13. The authors' processing: The assay estimated nucleated cells by amplifying reference gene primers. Using immunoSEQ multiplex PCR, the repertoire was profiled, and TCRdb retains in-frame clones only, with some absent. Clone size and V and J calls were adopted from that table, with D and trimming inferred from the DNA. This sample has some 200,000 clones; about four fifths occur once, and the top ten carry about 7.8%.

Sequenced sample: peripheral blood. The sequence came from a woman of 80 years or more with COVID-19, enrolled during active disease. This chain uses TRBV10-3 with TRBJ2-5, with 7 positions matching TRBD1. The CDR3 is CATTGKSPRETQYF. In DNA form, the CDR3 reads TGTGCCACGACAGGGAAAAGCCCAAGGGAGACCCAGTACTTC.